This is a list of T cell receptor beta chains from one sample in a study of long-term antiretroviral therapy in people with HIV. The assay was immunoSEQ multiplex PCR, and TCRdb's table has in-frame clones only and misses some. The repertoire holds 30,000 or so clones, with 65% to 80% as singletons. The starting material was unsorted PBMCs, obtained 3 years after starting antiretroviral therapy. These receptors came from a man in his forties or fifties with HIV. CDR3s include the opening cysteine and the closing phenylalanine or tryptophan. Each record gives: J gene, V gene, clone size, D gene, CDR3 protein, CDR3 DNA. A D gene is named only where the DNA matches it firmly. A row's size may be missing; if present it is once, few, many or a size class.

>TRBJ2-4|TRBV11-3|.|TRBD2
CASSLELAAPYKNIQYF
TGTGCCAGCAGCTTAGAACTAGCGGCTCCCTACAAAAACATTCAGTACTTC
>TRBJ2-1|TRBV30|.|.
CACFPTGPHIGKFF
TGTGCCTGCTTCCCTACGGGGCCCCATATAGGGAAGTTCTTC
>TRBJ1-1|TRBV7-9|.|.
CASSLGELEAFF
TGTGCCAGCAGCTTGGGGGAGCTTGAAGCTTTCTTT
>TRBJ1-5|TRBV2|few|.
CASSEGQAVQPQHF
TGTGCCAGCAGTGAGGGACAAGCCGTCCAGCCCCAGCATTTT
>TRBJ2-3|TRBV9|.|.
CASSLGLSTDTQYF
TGTGCCAGCAGCTTAGGCCTTAGCACAGATACGCAGTATTTT
>TRBJ1-2|TRBV5-4|few|.
CASARDARTWGGYTF
TGTGCCAGCGCGCGGGACGCCAGAACGTGGGGTGGCTACACCTTC
>TRBJ2-7|TRBV7-9|.|TRBD1
CASSLRGQGTYEQYF
TGTGCCAGCAGCTTGCGGGGACAGGGGACCTACGAGCAGTACTTC
>TRBJ2-7|TRBV27|.|.
CASRGQFFSYEQYF
TGTGCCAGCAGGGGACAATTTTTCTCCTACGAGCAGTACTTC
>TRBJ2-1|TRBV5-6|.|.
CASSLGWGNDEQFF
TGTGCCAGCAGCTTGGGATGGGGAAACGATGAGCAGTTCTTC
>TRBJ2-7|TRBV7-9|.|.
CASSGKELLSYEQYF
TGTGCCAGCAGCGGCAAGGAACTCCTCTCCTACGAGCAGTACTTC
>TRBJ2-5|TRBV6-6|.|.
CASSPGGFLQETQYF
TGTGCCAGCAGCCCAGGGGGGTTCCTCCAAGAGACCCAGTACTTC
>TRBJ1-2|TRBV9|.|.
CASTPRDNYGYTF
TGTGCCAGCACCCCCAGGGACAACTATGGCTACACCTTC
>TRBJ1-2|TRBV9|.|.
CASSVGGGTGYTF
TGTGCCAGCAGCGTAGGTGGGGGGACCGGCTACACCTTC
>TRBJ2-5|TRBV18|.|.
CASSPAVQETQYF
TGTGCCAGCTCACCAGCAGTACAAGAGACCCAGTACTTC
>TRBJ2-5|TRBV29-1|.|TRBD1
CSVRQGEETQYF
TGCAGCGTTCGACAGGGGGAGGAGACCCAGTACTTC
>TRBJ2-1|TRBV5-4|.|TRBD2
CASSQRDYFNEQFF
TGTGCCAGCAGCCAACGGGACTACTTCAATGAGCAGTTCTTC
>TRBJ2-7|TRBV5-1|.|TRBD1
CASSLAGGRGYEQYF
TGCGCCAGCAGCTTGGCAGGGGGTCGGGGCTACGAGCAGTACTTC
>TRBJ1-5|TRBV5-8|.|.
CASSTGTVSNQPQHF
TGTGCCAGCAGCACCGGGACGGTGAGCAATCAGCCCCAGCATTTT
>TRBJ2-2|TRBV6-5|.|.
CASSSGMNTGELFF
TGTGCCAGCAGTTCAGGGATGAACACCGGGGAGCTGTTTTTT
>TRBJ2-1|TRBV7-9|.|TRBD2
CASSFGVAGGPSTYNEQFF
TGTGCCAGCAGCTTTGGGGTAGCGGGAGGGCCTAGTACCTACAATGAGCAGTTCTTC
>TRBJ2-2|TRBV18|.|.
CASSQRQGAGTGELFF
TGTGCCAGCTCACAGCGTCAAGGGGCCGGGACCGGGGAGCTGTTTTTT
>TRBJ1-5|TRBV11-2|.|.
CASSLAVRKGNQPQHF
TGTGCCAGCAGCTTAGCTGTTAGAAAGGGCAATCAGCCCCAGCATTTT
>TRBJ2-3|TRBV5-6|.|.
CASSNPEGDTQYF
TGTGCCAGCAGCAACCCGGAGGGGGATACGCAGTATTTT
>TRBJ2-7|TRBV6-5|.|TRBD1
CASSSIGKGAGEQYF
TGTGCCAGCAGTTCGATAGGGAAGGGGGCTGGCGAGCAGTACTTC
>TRBJ2-1|TRBV12-5|.|TRBD1
CASGGPGTGSYNEQFF
TGTGCTAGTGGAGGCCCCGGGACAGGGAGTTACAATGAGCAGTTCTTC
>TRBJ2-2|TRBV11-2|few|.
CASSLDRGRNTGELFF
TGTGCCAGCAGCTTAGATAGGGGACGGAACACCGGGGAGCTGTTTTTT
>TRBJ2-2|TRBV7-9|.|.
CASSHRALGDTGELFF
TGTGCCAGCAGCCACCGGGCCCTTGGGGACACCGGGGAGCTGTTTTTT
>TRBJ1-1|TRBV5-6|.|.
CASSFGRGNTEAFF
TGTGCCAGCAGCTTTGGGAGGGGAAACACTGAAGCTTTCTTT
>TRBJ2-1|TRBV6-4|few|.
CASSAGTNNEQFF
TGTGCCAGCAGTGCCGGGACAAACAATGAGCAGTTCTTC
>TRBJ2-7|TRBV27|.|.
CASRYKGRVYEQYF
TGTGCCAGCCGTTATAAGGGTAGGGTCTACGAGCAGTACTTC
>TRBJ2-3|TRBV5-6|.|TRBD2
CASSPGGIRQYF
TGTGCCAGCAGCCCGGGAGGTATTAGGCAGTATTTT
>TRBJ1-5|TRBV19|.|.
CASRPGLSGGNQPQHF
TGTGCCAGTAGGCCGGGTCTATCCGGGGGCAATCAGCCCCAGCATTTT
>TRBJ2-3|TRBV9|.|TRBD2
CASSARGGAVTDTQYF
TGTGCCAGCAGCGCCCGCGGGGGGGCAGTAACAGATACGCAGTATTTT
>TRBJ1-2|TRBV5-1|.|TRBD1
CASRPGTGGVYGYTF
TGCGCCAGCAGACCGGGGACAGGGGGGGTCTATGGCTACACCTTC
>TRBJ1-2|TRBV28|.|TRBD1
CASSYVRDRGGSYTF
TGTGCCAGCAGTTATGTAAGGGACAGGGGGGGGAGCTACACCTTC
>TRBJ1-2|TRBV4-3|few|TRBD1
CASSQDRAGGSSNYGYTF
TGCGCCAGCAGCCAAGATAGGGCAGGGGGCTCTTCGAACTATGGCTACACCTTC
>TRBJ2-7|TRBV5-4|.|TRBD1
CASSSGTGGSIEQYF
TGTGCCAGCAGCTCCGGAACAGGGGGGTCGATCGAGCAGTACTTC
>TRBJ1-2|TRBV28|.|.
CASSSPGDHYGYTF
TGTGCCAGCAGTTCGCCCGGGGATCACTATGGCTACACCTTC
>TRBJ2-4|TRBV28|.|TRBD2
CASSGGGGVKNIQYF
TGTGCCAGCAGTGGGGGCGGGGGGGTGAAAAACATTCAGTACTTC
>TRBJ1-2|TRBV19|.|TRBD1
CASSIQGGGRYGYTF
TGTGCCAGTAGTATCCAAGGAGGGGGCCGCTATGGCTACACCTTC
>TRBJ2-3|TRBV5-4|.|.
CASSLVLESDTQYF
TGTGCCAGCAGCTTGGTTCTAGAAAGCGATACGCAGTATTTT
>TRBJ2-3|TRBV6-6|.|TRBD2
CASRGGSTDTQYF
TGTGCCAGCCGGGGGGGGAGCACAGATACGCAGTATTTT
>TRBJ2-3|TRBV2|.|.
CASSEVTDTQYF
TGTGCCAGCAGTGAGGTGACGGATACGCAGTATTTT
>TRBJ2-3|TRBV2|.|.
CASTLAENTQYF
TGTGCCAGCACGTTAGCGGAAAATACGCAGTATTTT
>TRBJ2-5|TRBV7-7|once|.
CASSLAPKGGSTQYF
TGTGCTAGCAGCTTAGCTCCCAAGGGGGGCTCGACCCAGTACTTC
>TRBJ1-1|TRBV29-1|.|TRBD1
CSARDRTEAFF
TGCAGCGCCCGGGACAGAACTGAAGCTTTCTTT
>TRBJ2-7|TRBV7-2|.|.
CASSLLDEQYF
TGTGCCAGCAGCTTACTAGACGAGCAGTACTTC
>TRBJ2-7|TRBV19|.|TRBD2
CASSIKLADSYEQYF
TGTGCCAGTAGTATAAAACTAGCGGACTCCTACGAGCAGTACTTC
>TRBJ1-1|TRBV27|once|.
CASSLYREGNTEAFF
TGTGCCAGCAGTTTATACAGGGAAGGGAACACTGAAGCTTTCTTT
>TRBJ1-1|TRBV9|.|.
CASSAKGHPNTEAFF
TGTGCCAGCAGCGCGAAGGGACACCCGAACACTGAAGCTTTCTTT
>TRBJ2-7|TRBV14|.|.
CASSQEARGRAYEQYF
TGTGCCAGCAGCCAAGAGGCGAGGGGAAGGGCCTACGAGCAGTACTTC
>TRBJ1-3|TRBV2|.|TRBD1
CASSGQGADTIYF
TGTGCCAGCAGTGGACAGGGGGCAGACACCATATATTTT
>TRBJ2-7|TRBV18|.|TRBD1
CASSDRGYEQYF
TGTGCCAGCTCAGACAGGGGGTACGAGCAGTACTTC
>TRBJ2-7|TRBV19|.|TRBD1
CASSKHYGQDGYEQYF
TGTGCCAGTAGTAAACATTACGGACAGGACGGCTACGAGCAGTACTTC
>TRBJ1-2|TRBV28|.|TRBD1
CASSLWGTGNDSGYTF
TGTGCCAGCAGTTTATGGGGGACAGGGAACGATTCTGGCTACACCTTC